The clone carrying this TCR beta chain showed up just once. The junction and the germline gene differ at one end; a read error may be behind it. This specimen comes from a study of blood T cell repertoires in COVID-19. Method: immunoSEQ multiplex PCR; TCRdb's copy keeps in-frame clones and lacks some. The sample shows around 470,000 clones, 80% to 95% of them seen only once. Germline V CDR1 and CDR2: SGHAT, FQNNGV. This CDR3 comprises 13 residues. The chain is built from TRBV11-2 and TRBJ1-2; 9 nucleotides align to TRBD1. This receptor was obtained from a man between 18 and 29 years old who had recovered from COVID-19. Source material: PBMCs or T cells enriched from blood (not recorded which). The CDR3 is CASSLEGQGGCTF. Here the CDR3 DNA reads TGTGCCAGCAGCTTAGAGGGACAGGGAGGCTGCACCTTC.